This is a list of T cell receptor beta chains from one sample in a study of immune evolution from preneoplasia to lung adenocarcinoma. The data were produced by immunoSEQ multiplex PCR, yet TCRdb's version contains in-frame clones alone and is incomplete. The table lists about 5,000 clones, 80% to 90% of them singletons. Sequences were obtained from FFPE adjacent normal lung tissue. The receptors shown here come from an older donor with lung adenocarcinoma. Each CDR3 is given with its conserved first and last residue. Each record gives: J gene, V gene, D gene, clone size, CDR3 DNA, CDR3 protein. The D gene is left open where the match is weak. Where a row states a size, it is once, few, many or the class of an expanded clone; other rows omit it.

j_gene: TRBJ2-5; v_gene: TRBV7-2; d_gene: NA; abundance: NA; CDR3nt: TGTGCCAGCAGCTCCCAACCGGGGGCAGAGACCCAGTACTTC; CDR3aa: CASSSQPGAETQYF
j_gene: TRBJ1-2; v_gene: TRBV4-2; d_gene: NA; abundance: NA; CDR3nt: TGTGCCAGCAGCCCAGGGACGGGAAGCTATGGCTACACCTTC; CDR3aa: CASSPGTGSYGYTF
j_gene: TRBJ2-7; v_gene: TRBV6-5; d_gene: TRBD1; abundance: NA; CDR3nt: TGTGCCAGCAGTCCCGGACAGGACTCCTACGAGCAGTACTTC; CDR3aa: CASSPGQDSYEQYF
j_gene: TRBJ2-7; v_gene: TRBV18; d_gene: TRBD1; abundance: NA; CDR3nt: TGTGCCAGCTCACGGGACAGCGCTGGGGAGCAGTACTTC; CDR3aa: CASSRDSAGEQYF
j_gene: TRBJ1-6; v_gene: TRBV4-1; d_gene: NA; abundance: NA; CDR3nt: TGCGCCAGCAGCCCCGGTGGCGCCTATAATTCACCCCTCCACTTT; CDR3aa: CASSPGGAYNSPLHF
j_gene: TRBJ2-2; v_gene: TRBV7-9; d_gene: NA; abundance: once; CDR3nt: TGTGCCAGCAGCCCACCACAGGGAGTAGGCGGGGAGCTGTTTTTT; CDR3aa: CASSPPQGVGGELFF
j_gene: TRBJ2-7; v_gene: TRBV7-9; d_gene: NA; abundance: NA; CDR3nt: TGTGCCAGCAGCTACCGAGGGGCGAGCTCCTACGAGCAGTACTTC; CDR3aa: CASSYRGASSYEQYF
j_gene: TRBJ2-7; v_gene: TRBV28; d_gene: NA; abundance: NA; CDR3nt: TGTGCCAGCAATACAGGGGAGGGGGGAGTCTACGAGCAGTACTTC; CDR3aa: CASNTGEGGVYEQYF
j_gene: TRBJ1-2; v_gene: TRBV9; d_gene: TRBD1; abundance: NA; CDR3nt: TGTGCCAGCAGCGCGCATCAGGGGGCTGGGGAGGGCTACACCTTC; CDR3aa: CASSAHQGAGEGYTF
j_gene: TRBJ2-5; v_gene: TRBV2; d_gene: NA; abundance: NA; CDR3nt: TGTGCCAGCAGCCCCGTATTAATGCGGGAAGAGACCCAGTACTTC; CDR3aa: CASSPVLMREETQYF
j_gene: TRBJ2-3; v_gene: TRBV10-3; d_gene: NA; abundance: NA; CDR3nt: TGTGCCACACAACATAGAAGCACAGATACGCAGTATTTT; CDR3aa: CATQHRSTDTQYF